This TCR beta chain was profiled in a study of blood T cells in healthy people across ages. Whole-study context: T cells yielded about one barcoded beta molecule per two cells through template switching.

The ends lost 5 bases at V and 1 base at J; junction bases unmatched: 5. The CDR3 spans 15 residues. The V gene's germline CDR1 is DFQATT and CDR2 SNEGSKA (reference sequence). With a J-beta primer mix and a sample-barcoded 5' primer, a second PCR ran about 7 to 11 cycles. One entry per CDR3 protein, called by TCRdb with MiXCR from the 5' RACE reads. The sample carries about 800,000 distinct CDR3 sequences, about half recorded once. The TCR was taken from a man older than 75 in good health. Specimen: blood. The V gene is TRBV20-1, the J gene TRBJ2-5; 12 bases align to TRBD2. DNA for the CDR3: TGCAGTGCTGTTACTAGCGGGGGGCTCCAAGAGACCCAGTACTTC. Its translation is CSAVTSGGLQETQYF.